Listed here are 23 T cell receptor beta chains from one sample, sequenced in a study of tumor and adjacent non-tumor tissue in lung cancer. A modified ARM-PCR protocol with three rounds of nested PCR amplified TCRbeta. From the multiplex PCR reads, TCRdb called clonotypes with MiXCR, one entry per CDR3 protein. The profile shows about 80,000 distinct CDR3 sequences, 70% to 90% of them singletons. This sample's RNA came from whole unsorted tissue. This non-tumor lung sample came from over 3 cm beyond the tumor edge. The sequenced sample consisted of distant non-tumor lung tissue. All receptors come from a man aged 60 to 75 with non-small cell lung cancer.

The sample holds a few counts of this clonotype. One end of the junction is discordant with germline, which a read error may explain. The chain recombines TRBV4-3 with TRBJ1-1, with D uncertain. Germline-derived CDR1 and CDR2 are LGHNA and YSLEER. CDR3 length equals 15 residues. CDR3 coding DNA: TGCGCCAGCAGCCAATCGTTCAGGTTGAGTACTGAAACTTTCTTT. Protein product: CASSQSFRLSTETFF.

Worth noting for this clonotype: One end of the junction varies from germline; a read error may be responsible. The chain uses TRBV11-2 and TRBJ2-6; D may be TRBD1 (5 bases). This CDR3 has 14 residues. Germline CDR1 is SGHAT and CDR2 is FQNNGV. In DNA form, the CDR3 reads TGTACCAGAAGTCCTATCTCTGGGGCCAACGTTCTGACCTTC. It encodes CTRSPISGANVLTF.

This chain uses TRBV29-1 with TRBJ2-2, with 10 bases lining up with TRBD1. This CDR3 has 14 residues. Trimming removed 7 bases from V and 14 bases from J; junction bases left unmatched: 16. The germline V gene has CDR1 SQVTM and CDR2 ANQGSEA. The CDR3 DNA sequence: TGCAGCGCCCAGGACAGGGGGAGAACCGGGGGACTGTTTTTT. The encoded protein is CSAQDRGRTGGLFF.

With respect to this clonotype: At one boundary the junction diverges from the germline segment, which might be a read error. The V and J genes are TRBV11-3 and TRBJ1-2; a possible D gene is TRBD1 (6 bases). CDR3 length equals 16 residues. Germline loops: CDR1 SGHNT, CDR2 YENEEA. The CDR3 coding sequence is TGTGCCGGTAGCAGCCCGACCTCGGGGGCTAACTATGGCTACATCTTC. As protein: CAGSSPTSGANYGYIF.

In this sample, this clonotype turned up many times. CDR3 protein: CASSLSGDSPLHF. The CDR3 coding sequence is TGTGCCAGCAGCTTGTCAGGGGATTCACCCCTCCACTTT. The chain recombines TRBV11-1 with TRBJ1-6, with D possibly being TRBD1 (6 bases). V lost 3 bases, J lost 8 bases, and 8 bases lay in between. CDR3 size: 13 residues. Germline CDR1 is SGHAT and CDR2 is FQDESV (reference sequence).

On this clonotype: The junction does not match germline at one end; this may be a read error. The chain couples TRBV6-5 to TRBJ1-6, with a possible D match to TRBD1 (5 bases). The germline V gene encodes CDR1 MNHEY and CDR2 SVGAGI. This CDR3 spans 15 amino acids. The CDR3 sequence: CASSTGALRGPALHF. The CDR3 DNA reads as TGCGCCAGCAGTACCGGGGCCCTGAGGGGTCCAGCCCTCCACTTT.

As for this clonotype: The junction shows a germline mismatch at one end, possibly a read error. The chain uses TRBV6-5 and TRBJ2-5, with D unclear. CDR1 is MNHEY, CDR2 SVGAGI, per germline. The CDR3 runs to 15 residues. The chain's CDR3 is CTSSFQGRVQETQYF. The CDR3 bases are TGTACCAGCAGTTTTCAAGGGCGTGTACAAGAGACCCAGTACTTC.

Concerning this clonotype itself: Possible read error: a much larger clone is one base away. This chain uses TRBV7-9 with TRBJ2-1, with 14 bases lining up with TRBD2. V lost 11 bases to trimming and J lost 5 bases; unmatched junction nucleotides: 8. Germline CDR1 SEHNR, CDR2 FQNEAQ (reference sequence). The length of the CDR3 is 15 residues. The CDR3 here is CAGNPGLAGDNEQFF. CDR3 nucleotide sequence: TGTGCCGGCAACCCGGGACTAGCGGGGGACAATGAGCAGTTCTTC. The full variable domain, rest sourced from reference TRBV7-9 and TRBJ2-1, is DTGVSQNPRHKITKRGQNVTFRCDPISEHNRLYWYRQTLGQGPEFLTYFQNEAQLEKSRLLSDRFSAERPKGSFSTLEIQRTEQGDSAMYLCAGNPGLAGDNEQFFGPGTRLTVL.

V gene TRBV6-2 or TRBV6-3 combines with J gene TRBJ2-1; a possible D gene is TRBD2 (6 bases). The CDR3 runs to 15 residues. CDR1 is MNHEY and CDR2 is SVGEGT in the germline V gene. CDR3 DNA sequence: TGTGACATCAGTATTAGCGGTAGGGCCTACAATGAGCAGTTCTTC. Protein product: CDISISGRAYNEQFF.

This clonotype was counted only a few times. V usage is TRBV11-2 and J usage is TRBJ2-5; D remains unclear. V lost 1 base to trimming and J lost 5 bases, with 2 bases between them. Germline-derived CDR1 and CDR2 are SGHAT and FQNNGV. This CDR3 is 11 amino acids long. The CDR3: CASSLVETQYF. Here the CDR3 DNA reads TGTGCCAGCAGCTTAGTTGAGACCCAGTACTTC.

This clonotype appeared many times. This chain uses TRBV24-1 with TRBJ2-1; D could derive from TRBD1 or TRBD2 (5 bases each). CDR1 and CDR2 from the germline V gene are KGHDR and SFDVKD. The length of the CDR3 is 16 residues. Trimming cost V 4 bases and J 5 bases, with 17 bases left between them. This CDR3 is CATSDPTGPSHNEQFF. CDR3 DNA: TGTGCCACCAGTGACCCTACGGGACCGAGCCACAATGAGCAGTTCTTC.

Notes on this clonotype: The junction shows a germline mismatch at one end, possibly a read error. The CDR3 loop reads CVSSEDRSDTEAFF. Here the CDR3 DNA reads TGTGTCAGCAGTGAAGACCGGAGCGACACTGAAGCTTTCTTT. The chain couples TRBV6-1 to TRBJ1-1; D not certain. The CDR3 sequence is 14 residues long. Germline V gene data show CDR1 as MNHNS and CDR2 as SASEGT.

V is TRBV7-2 and J is TRBJ2-3, with D unclear. This CDR3 has 15 residues. Germline V lookup: CDR1 SGHTA, CDR2 FQGNSA. V lost 9 bases and J lost 2, with 18 bases in between. DNA for the CDR3: TGTGCCAGTAACTTAGCCCTGCACTTCACAGATACGCAGTATTTT. Encoded protein: CASNLALHFTDTQYF.

With regard to this clonotype: A junction boundary mismatches the germline segment, possibly from a read error. V gene TRBV29-1 combines with J gene TRBJ2-5; TRBD2 aligns across 7 bases. The CDR3 is 16 amino acids. The germline gives CDR1 SQVTM, CDR2 ANQGSEA. The chain's CDR3 is CSVEDPHDSGQEIQYF. CDR3 in DNA: TGCAGCGTTGAAGACCCCCATGATAGCGGGCAAGAGATCCAGTACTTC.

As concerns this clonotype: One end of the junction is discordant with germline, which a read error may explain. The genes are TRBV5-6 and TRBJ1-1; the match to TRBD1 covers 10 bases. Germline lookup yields CDR1 SGHDT and CDR2 YYEEEE. CDR3 length equals 20 residues. The CDR3 DNA reads as TGTGCCAGCAGCTTGGCGTACCGGGACAGGGGTCCATGGTCGAACACTGAAGCCTTCTTT. Translated, it gives CASSLAYRDRGPWSNTEAFF.

V gene TRBV4-3 combines with J gene TRBJ2-3; TRBD1 aligns across 8 bases. Germline-derived CDR1 and CDR2 are LGHNA and YSLEER. The CDR3 is 17 amino acids. The V and J ends lost 6 bases and 2 bases, in that order; junction bases with no gene match: 13. CDR3 loop: CASSRQAGTGLTDTQYF. The DNA for the CDR3 is TGCGCCAGCAGTCGCCAGGCCGGGACAGGACTCACAGATACGCAGTATTTT.

Points on this clonotype: This CDR3 is missing its conserved last phenylalanine or tryptophan, likely due to a read error. It is unclear where the CDR3 begins or ends on the DNA, so no DNA is shown, and the CDR3 is as TCRdb lists it. The chain uses TRBV11-2 and TRBJ1-1. CDR1 and CDR2 from the germline V gene are SGHAT and FQNNGV. The CDR3 extends over 14 residues, inclusive of both ends. This chain's CDR3 is CDSSLVGRGTEAFS.

In this sample, this clonotype turned up a few times. The chain couples TRBV5-1 to TRBJ2-7; the match to TRBD2 covers 8 bases. Trimming removed 4 bases from V and 4 bases from J; junction bases left unmatched: 7. The CDR3 covers 14 residues. Germline CDR1 and CDR2: SGHRS and YFSETQ. The CDR3 DNA is TGCGCCAGCAGCACTTCTAGCGGGTCTTACGAGCAGTACTTC. This sequence encodes CASSTSSGSYEQYF.

About this clonotype itself: This CDR3 fails to terminate in the conserved phenylalanine or tryptophan, so it likely reflects a read error. The limits of the CDR3 on the DNA are not certain, so only TCRdb's listed CDR3 is given. This sequence joins TRBV6-5 and TRBJ2-1; no DNA check was done on the table's D call, TRBD1. Inclusive of both ends, the CDR3 amounts to 17 amino acids. CDR1 and CDR2 from the germline V gene are MNHEY and SVGAGI. The CDR3 protein is CVSNYSYRPSSYNEQLL.

The chain has TRBV20-1 and TRBJ1-2; 7 nucleotides match TRBD1. In germline, CDR1 is DFQATT, CDR2 SNEGSKA (reference sequence). The CDR3 loop spans 14 amino acids. The trim removed 0 bases at V and 9 bases at J, leaving 10 bases unmatched. The CDR3 nucleotides are TGCAGTGCTAGAGATCGGACAGGCCTTCAATGCTACACCTTC. It yields the protein CSARDRTGLQCYTF.

The chain uses TRBV11-3 and TRBJ1-1; perhaps TRBD1 as D (6 bases). Trimming removed 10 bases at V and 5 bases at J, with 20 bases between. The CDR3 runs to 14 residues. Germline CDR1 is SGHNT and CDR2 is YENEEA. DNA for the CDR3: TGTGCCACTAGCTCGCACGGACAGCAGACTGAAGCTTTCTTT. Translated: CATSSHGQQTEAFF.

As for this clonotype: This may be a read error, as it is one base from a much larger clone. This chain connects TRBV6-5 to TRBJ1-5; tentatively, D is TRBD1 (5 bases). The CDR3 is 17 residues long. The germline V and J ends were trimmed by 0 bases and 9 bases, with 21 bases remaining between them. Germline V gives CDR1 MNHEY, CDR2 SVGAGI. The CDR3 coding sequence is TGTGCCAGCAGTTACTCCCTGGACATCGTAAAAGGGTGGCCCCAGCATTTT. Residues: CASSYSLDIVKGWPQHF.

V gene TRBV11-2 combines with J gene TRBJ1-2; D is unclear. The CDR3 sequence is 13 residues long. Germline V gene lookup returns CDR1 SGHAT and CDR2 FQNNGV. This CDR3 reads CGSSSLLMGGYTF. DNA for the CDR3: TGTGGCAGTAGCTCCTTACTGATGGGGGGCTACACCTTC.